A single T cell receptor beta chain is shown here with its context. This sample is part of a study of blood T cell repertoires in COVID-19. For the study at large: The United States, Italy and Spain were the sources of the acute and convalescent COVID-19 samples. In each case, the material was cDNA or gDNA derived from T cells, B-cell-depleted T cells, or PBMCs.

Methods used by the authors: Nucleated cell counts were estimated from reference gene primer amplification. The method was immunoSEQ multiplex PCR; TCRdb's version includes in-frame clones alone and lacks a portion of them. The V and J calls and clone size come from that table; D and trimming were worked out from the DNA. The repertoire holds roughly 250,000 clones, with 83% as singletons. Trimming stripped 1 base from V and 6 bases from J, with 6 bases between. This CDR3 comprises 11 residues. Germline V gene sequence: CDR1 GTSNPN, CDR2 SVGIG (reference sequence). The rearrangement joins TRBV30 to TRBJ1-2; D call uncertain. Source material: peripheral blood. This receptor was obtained from a woman aged 50 to 60 with acute or convalescent COVID-19. CDR3 nucleotides: TGTGCCTGGAGTGACGGGAATGGCTACACCTTC. It translates to CAWSDGNGYTF.